The rows below give T cell receptor beta chains drawn from one sample of a study of early T cells in non-severe SARS-CoV-2 infection. MiXCR was run by TCRdb on the 5' RACE reads, yielding one entry per CDR3 protein. The sample shows tens of thousands of distinct CDR3 sequences, 10% of them seen only once. The sequencing used whole blood, collected at baseline. The receptors shown here come from an adult who was a healthcare worker with PCR-confirmed SARS-CoV-2 infection or an uninfected control (not recorded which). The CDR3 runs from the conserved cysteine through the conserved F or W. A D gene is named only where the DNA matches it firmly. Rows give clone size only sometimes, using once, few, many, or a class for an expanded clone.

v_call: TRBV7-6; j_call: TRBJ2-1; d_call: TRBD2; clone_size: many; cdr3_aa: CASSLARAGASYNEQFF; cdr3_nt: TGTGCCAGCAGCTTAGCGCGGGCGGGAGCCTCCTACAATGAGCAGTTCTTC
v_call: TRBV12-3/TRBV12-4; j_call: TRBJ1-6; d_call: TRBD1; clone_size: many; cdr3_aa: CASTRDSSYNSPLHF; cdr3_nt: TGTGCCAGCACCCGGGACAGCTCCTATAATTCACCCCTCCACTTT
v_call: TRBV21-1; j_call: TRBJ2-7; d_call: -; clone_size: -; cdr3_aa: CASSFGGLGHEQYF; cdr3_nt: TGTGCCAGCAGCTTTGGAGGCCTGGGACACGAGCAGTACTTC
v_call: TRBV30; j_call: TRBJ2-7; d_call: -; clone_size: few; cdr3_aa: CASTRGYEQYF; cdr3_nt: TGTGCCTCGACCCGGGGTTACGAGCAGTACTTC
v_call: TRBV12-3/TRBV12-4; j_call: TRBJ2-1; d_call: -; clone_size: few; cdr3_aa: CASSPGHYNEQFF; cdr3_nt: TGTGCCAGCAGTCCCGGCCACTACAATGAGCAGTTCTTC
v_call: TRBV28; j_call: TRBJ2-7; d_call: -; clone_size: -; cdr3_aa: CASRVAFNHEQYF; cdr3_nt: TGTGCCAGCAGAGTGGCGTTTAATCACGAGCAGTACTTC
v_call: TRBV7-3; j_call: TRBJ2-3; d_call: -; clone_size: many; cdr3_aa: CASSFFPDPTGIADTQYF; cdr3_nt: TGTGCCAGCAGCTTCTTTCCTGACCCGACCGGGATCGCAGATACGCAGTATTTT
v_call: TRBV7-8; j_call: TRBJ2-2; d_call: TRBD1; clone_size: few; cdr3_aa: CATGQGNTGELFF; cdr3_nt: TGTGCCACCGGACAGGGTAACACCGGGGAGCTGTTTTTT
v_call: TRBV27; j_call: TRBJ2-7; d_call: TRBD2; clone_size: few; cdr3_aa: CASSLYSGWAGGTYEQYF; cdr3_nt: TGTGCCAGCAGTTTATATTCGGGGTGGGCGGGAGGTACCTACGAGCAGTACTTC
v_call: TRBV6-4; j_call: TRBJ2-1; d_call: -; clone_size: many; cdr3_aa: CASSESTYNEQFF; cdr3_nt: TGTGCCAGCAGTGAGAGTACCTACAATGAGCAGTTCTTC
v_call: TRBV28; j_call: TRBJ2-7; d_call: TRBD2; clone_size: few; cdr3_aa: CASSLLGTNSYEQYF; cdr3_nt: TGTGCCAGCAGTTTATTAGGGACTAACTCCTACGAGCAGTACTTC
v_call: TRBV30; j_call: TRBJ2-7; d_call: -; clone_size: -; cdr3_aa: CAWSRDNPYEQYF; cdr3_nt: TGTGCCTGGAGTAGGGACAATCCCTACGAGCAGTACTTC
v_call: TRBV6-2/TRBV6-3; j_call: TRBJ2-1; d_call: -; clone_size: many; cdr3_aa: CASSRAASANNEQFF; cdr3_nt: TGTGCCAGCAGCCGGGCGGCTAGCGCCAACAATGAGCAGTTCTTC
v_call: TRBV3-1; j_call: TRBJ1-1; d_call: -; clone_size: -; cdr3_aa: CASSPFGGGTEAFF; cdr3_nt: TGTGCCAGCAGCCCCTTCGGGGGGGGTACTGAAGCTTTCTTT
v_call: TRBV18; j_call: TRBJ2-7; d_call: -; clone_size: -; cdr3_aa: CASSPLAGIATYEQYF; cdr3_nt: TGTGCCAGCTCACCCCTGGCAGGGATCGCTACCTACGAGCAGTACTTC
v_call: TRBV7-6; j_call: TRBJ2-1; d_call: TRBD2; clone_size: many; cdr3_aa: CASSLVAGEIGNEQFF; cdr3_nt: TGTGCCAGCAGCTTGGTAGCGGGAGAGATAGGCAATGAGCAGTTCTTC
v_call: TRBV3-1; j_call: TRBJ1-4; d_call: TRBD1; clone_size: many; cdr3_aa: CASSQGPGQGAEKLFF; cdr3_nt: TGTGCCAGCAGCCAGGGCCCGGGACAGGGGGCAGAAAAACTGTTTTTT
v_call: TRBV7-9; j_call: TRBJ2-1; d_call: -; clone_size: many; cdr3_aa: CASSLYEQFF; cdr3_nt: TGTGCCAGCAGCTTGTATGAGCAGTTCTTC
v_call: TRBV6-6; j_call: TRBJ2-5; d_call: TRBD1; clone_size: few; cdr3_aa: CASRLRQGVGETQYF; cdr3_nt: TGTGCCAGCAGACTCAGACAGGGAGTAGGAGAGACCCAGTACTTC
v_call: TRBV2; j_call: TRBJ2-7; d_call: TRBD1; clone_size: few; cdr3_aa: CASAWDLQGYEQYF; cdr3_nt: TGTGCCAGCGCCTGGGATTTACAGGGGTACGAGCAGTACTTC
v_call: TRBV2; j_call: TRBJ1-4; d_call: -; clone_size: -; cdr3_aa: CASSYESQRINEKLFF; cdr3_nt: TGTGCCAGCAGTTACGAATCACAGAGAATTAATGAAAAACTGTTTTTT
v_call: TRBV2; j_call: TRBJ2-7; d_call: TRBD1; clone_size: -; cdr3_aa: CASSEVGTGYEQYF; cdr3_nt: TGTGCCAGCAGTGAAGTTGGGACAGGGTACGAGCAGTACTTC